Listed below are T cell receptor beta chains from one sample, sequenced in a study of T cells in Graves' hyperthyroidism and ophthalmopathy. One entry per CDR3 protein results from TCRdb running MiXCR on the multiplex PCR reads. The sample contains hundreds of thousands of distinct CDR3 sequences, about 14% of which appear only once. Sequencing was carried out using blood. The source of these receptors is a woman in her twenties or thirties with Graves' hyperthyroidism. CDR3s leave out the opening cysteine and the closing phenylalanine or tryptophan. The D gene is left open where the match is weak.

>11|TRBD2|TRBV7-9
AGRGGAQETQY
>13|TRBD1|TRBV5-6
ASSYGTGGPGELF
>10|-|TRBV24-1
ATSDPNQPQH
>14|-|TRBV3-1
ASSPVGRASRNTIY
>13|TRBD2|TRBV5-4
ASSLAGGRASTQY
>12|-|TRBV3-1
ASSQDTSRETQY
>13|-|TRBV29-1
SVPKSRPLYNEQF
>12|-|TRBV19
ASSPRDGAYEQY
>17|TRBD2|TRBV9
ASSVTPRGGTSGEETQY
>18|-|TRBV12-3/TRBV12-4
ASTPGDRAGDHATNEKLF
>9|-|TRBV27
ASRGLYEQY
>13|TRBD1|TRBV7-2
ASSLGGQGVYEQF
>15|TRBD1|TRBV6-1
ATSSGQGKYSNQPQH
>17|TRBD1|TRBV10-3
AIRIDRGLHPTEGDTQY
>11|TRBD2|TRBV20-1
SALSGRFDEQF
>13|-|TRBV6-1
ASLSAGTYTGELF
>16|TRBD2|TRBV6-1
ASSEESLAGATYGEQY